Listed here are 18 T cell receptor beta chains from one sample, sequenced in a study of response to subunit inactivated influenza vaccine. TCRdb called the RT-PCR reads again in MiXCR, with one record for every CDR3 protein. The sample lists just under 550,000 distinct CDR3 sequences, roughly a quarter seen once, with roughly 2.8% in the top ten. The same data also contributed to another study, on T cells expressing NK-cell markers. This second report adds: TCR beta cDNA was generated via 5'RACE template switching incorporating UMIs.

Sequencing used CD4+ T cells sorted from PBMCs, obtained roughly 12 days after vaccination. These receptors all stem from a man aged 45-65 years who received an inactivated influenza vaccine.

This clonotype was counted a few times. The chain links TRBV24-1 to TRBJ1-1; D perhaps matches TRBD1 (6 bases). Germline CDR1 reads KGHDR; CDR2 reads SFDVKD. With 3 bases removed from V and 1 base from J, the gap between germline ends came to 14 bases. CDR3 size: 16 residues. Here the CDR3 reads CATSDPFGGRNTEAFF. The CDR3 bases are TGTGCCACCAGTGATCCTTTCGGGGGGCGGAACACTGAAGCTTTCTTT.

The chain couples TRBV12-3 or TRBV12-4 to TRBJ1-1; 8 bases match TRBD1. Trimming cost V 6 bases and J 5 bases; bases outside gene matches: 8. This CDR3 has 14 amino acids. The CDR3 nucleotides read TGTGCCAGCAGCTCAGGGGGCCGGGGAACTGAAGCTTTCTTT. Its translation is CASSSGGRGTEAFF.

The chain recombines TRBV5-1 with TRBJ1-6; no clear D gene. The V end lost 4 bases, the J end lost 9 bases, and 17 bases lay between the germline ends. The germline V gene has CDR1 SGHRS and CDR2 YFSETQ. This CDR3 region has 15 residues. CDR3 in DNA: TGCGCCAGCAGCCCAGGAATTAAGGAAAGTTCACCCCTCCACTTT. Its translation: CASSPGIKESSPLHF.

The chain couples TRBV4-1 to TRBJ2-5; TRBD2 might be the D (5 bases). The CDR3 sequence is 13 residues long. V lost 4 bases to trimming and J lost 5 bases, with 11 bases between them. Germline values: CDR1 MGHRA, CDR2 YSYEKL. In DNA form, the CDR3 reads TGCGCCAGCAGCCGGCTAGCTTTGGAGACCCAGTACTTC. Translating gives CASSRLALETQYF.

V gene TRBV6-1 combines with J gene TRBJ1-4; D is unresolved. This CDR3 has 13 residues. Germline V gene lookup returns CDR1 MNHNS and CDR2 SASEGT. V lost 4 bases to trimming and J lost 8 bases, with 11 bases between them. CDR3 region: CASSAEAGEKLFF. The DNA for the CDR3 is TGTGCCAGCAGTGCTGAGGCGGGCGAAAAACTGTTTTTT.

The chain uses TRBV11-2 and TRBJ2-5; the D gene could be TRBD1 or TRBD2 (5 bases each). V lost 4 bases and J 5 bases, leaving 17 bases between the germline ends. Germline V gene lookup returns CDR1 SGHAT and CDR2 FQNNGV. The length of the CDR3 is 15 residues. The CDR3 DNA follows: TGTGCCAGCAGCTATCCCGGGGCCTTGGGGGAGACCCAGTACTTC. This translates into CASSYPGALGETQYF. The variable domain in full, with the rest retrieved from reference TRBV11-2 and TRBJ2-5, is EAGVAQSPRYKIIEKRQSVAFWCNPISGHATLYWYQQILGQGPKLLIQFQNNGVVDDSQLPKDRFSAERLKGVDSTLKIQPAKLEDSAVYLCASSYPGALGETQYFGPGTRLLVL.

The rearrangement links TRBV7-3 to TRBJ2-1; 8 positions agree with TRBD1. The CDR3 loop spans 13 amino acids. Germline CDR1 reads SGHTA; CDR2 reads FQGTGA. The junction had 4 bases not matched to a gene; V was cut back by 6 bases and J by 6 bases. The CDR3 region has the DNA TGTGCCAGCAGTCAGGGGGCGGGCAATGAGCAGTTCTTC. This sequence encodes CASSQGAGNEQFF.

The gene calls are TRBV12-3 or TRBV12-4 and TRBJ2-3; 9 bases agree with TRBD1. Trimming at V came to 5 bases and at J to 2 bases, leaving 8 bases not matched to a gene. The CDR3 runs to 16 residues. CDR3 protein: CASSQTTGGPTDTQYF. In DNA, the CDR3 is TGTGCCAGCAGTCAGACGACAGGGGGTCCCACAGATACGCAGTATTTT.

Ten or more counts support this clonotype. The gene calls are TRBV5-1 and TRBJ1-1; D is unclear. V dropped 2 bases and J dropped 4 bases, with 15 bases sitting between them. From germline, CDR1 is SGHRS and CDR2 YFSETQ. CDR3 length equals 15 residues. The CDR3 region is CASSFLGREGTEAFF. CDR3 coding DNA: TGCGCCAGCAGCTTCCTCGGACGGGAGGGCACTGAAGCTTTCTTT.

The rearrangement links TRBV29-1 to TRBJ2-1; the D is unclear. Germline lookup yields CDR1 SQVTM and CDR2 ANQGSEA. CDR3 length: 15 residues. With 7 bases removed from V and 0 bases from J, the gap between germline ends came to 16 bases. CDR3 protein: CSASPSVSSYNEQFF. CDR3 DNA sequence: TGCAGCGCCTCCCCCTCCGTGAGCTCCTACAATGAGCAGTTCTTC.

This clonotype has only a few counts. The chain uses TRBV7-2 and TRBJ1-6; D unresolved. The CDR3 covers 15 residues. Germline V gene lookup returns CDR1 SGHTA and CDR2 FQGNSA. Trimming removed 0 bases from V and 3 bases from J, with 6 bases in between. The DNA of the CDR3 is TGTGCCAGCAGCTTAGCCAGAGTCTATAATTCACCCCTCCACTTT. This translates into CASSLARVYNSPLHF. Full variable domain (remainder filled in from reference TRBV7-2 and TRBJ1-6): GAGVSQSPSNKVTEKGKDVELRCDPISGHTALYWYRQSLGQGLEFLIYFQGNSAPDKSGLPSDRFSAERTGGSVSTLTIQRTQQEDSAVYLCASSLARVYNSPLHFGNGTRLTVT.

The chain couples TRBV6-1 to TRBJ1-5; no reliable D call. Germline V gene lookup returns CDR1 MNHNS and CDR2 SASEGT. The CDR3 contains 15 residues. The V and J ends lost 8 bases and 0 bases respectively, with 14 bases between them. The DNA of the CDR3 is TGTGCCAGCCTTGGACTGCGCCATAGCAATCAGCCCCAGCATTTT. This codes for CASLGLRHSNQPQHF.

The gene calls are TRBV11-2 and TRBJ2-1, with D maybe TRBD2 (5 bases). CDR3 length: 16 amino acids. Trimming left V 1 base short and J 6 bases short, with 16 bases between. Germline CDR1 reads SGHAT; CDR2 reads FQNNGV. CDR3 amino acids: CASSLGTLAFSNEQFF. The DNA for the CDR3 is TGTGCCAGCAGCTTAGGGACCCTAGCTTTTAGCAATGAGCAGTTCTTC.

The chain links TRBV7-2 to TRBJ2-2; no firm D call. The V end lost 5 bases, the J end lost 2 bases, and 12 bases lay between the germline ends. The CDR3 has 15 amino acids. CDR1 and CDR2 (germline): SGHTA, FQGNSA. CDR3 sequence reads: CASSPAVLNTGELFF. The DNA of the CDR3 is TGTGCCAGCAGCCCTGCGGTCCTTAACACCGGGGAGCTGTTTTTT.

The J gene is TRBJ1-5, the V gene TRBV10-3, with 8 bases matching TRBD1. The CDR3 covers 16 residues. Germline V lookup: CDR1 ENHRY, CDR2 SYGVKD. After removal of 3 bases from V and 4 bases from J, the junction contained 8 bases not matched to a gene. CDR3 in amino acids: CAISEGGQALNQPQHF. In DNA, the CDR3 is TGTGCCATCAGTGAAGGGGGACAGGCTCTGAATCAGCCCCAGCATTTT.

This clonotype was detected a few times. J is TRBJ2-1 and V is TRBV29-1; D is possibly TRBD1 or TRBD2 (5 bases each). Germline CDR1 is SQVTM and CDR2 is ANQGSEA. V shed 6 bases and J shed 1 base, with 16 bases lying between them. This CDR3 comprises 15 residues. CDR3 nucleotides: TGCAGCGTGTTGCTTGACAGACTATCCTACAATGAGCAGTTCTTC. This codes for CSVLLDRLSYNEQFF.

V usage is TRBV9 and J usage is TRBJ1-6; TRBD1 aligns across 7 bases. This CDR3 is 15 amino acids long. J gave up 10 bases and V 3 bases, and 10 bases lay outside the gene matches. CDR1 and CDR2 from the germline V gene are SGDLS and YYNGEE. CDR3: CASSAGTAKGSPLHF. The CDR3 region has the DNA TGTGCCAGCAGCGCTGGGACAGCGAAAGGATCACCCCTCCACTTT. The full variable domain, with the rest looked up from reference TRBV9 and TRBJ1-6, is DSGVTQTPKHLITATGQRVTLRCSPRSGDLSVYWYQQSLDQGLQFLIQYYNGEERAKGNILERFSAQQFPDLHSELNLSSLELGDSALYFCASSAGTAKGSPLHFGNGTRLTVT.

Only a few counts were recorded for this clonotype. The J gene is TRBJ2-1, the V gene TRBV28, with D perhaps matching TRBD2 (6 bases). CDR3 length equals 12 residues. The V and J ends lost 2 bases and 9 bases respectively, with 8 bases between them. Per the germline V gene, CDR1 is MDHEN and CDR2 is SYDVKM. CDR3 sequence: CASSLAGSEQFF. The CDR3 nucleotides read TGTGCCAGCAGTTTAGCGGGAAGTGAGCAGTTCTTC.